Each of the 32 T cell receptor beta chains below was sequenced from the same sample in a study of CDR3 diversity in severe acne. MiXCR, applied by TCRdb to the PCR reads, yields one record per CDR3 protein. The sample carries approximately 84,000 distinct CDR3 sequences, under 60% recorded once. The sequenced sample was blood. All receptors derive from a male donor in good health, without acne.

Ten or more counts support this clonotype. The rearrangement links TRBV4-1 to TRBJ2-1; 7 bases line up with TRBD2. Germline values: CDR1 MGHRA, CDR2 YSYEKL. The J segment lost 0 bases and the V segment lost 0 bases, leaving 8 bases of the junction unmatched. The CDR3 has 18 residues. CDR3: CASSQDGAAGRSYNEQFF. The CDR3 nucleotides are TGCGCCAGCAGCCAAGATGGGGCAGCGGGACGCTCCTACAATGAGCAGTTCTTC.

The chain recombines TRBV29-1 with TRBJ1-2; 8 bases agree with TRBD1. With 5 bases clipped from V and 4 bases from J, the junction kept 15 bases outside the gene matches. The CDR3 length is 16 residues. CDR1 is SQVTM, CDR2 ANQGSEA, per germline. The CDR3 DNA follows: TGCAGCGTTCGGACTAGCGGGACAGGAATGGGCTATGGCTACACCTTC. This gives the protein CSVRTSGTGMGYGYTF.

This chain connects TRBV5-4 to TRBJ1-6; no clear D gene. V lost 2 bases, J lost 10 bases, and 13 bases lay in between. Germline CDR1 and CDR2: SGHNT and YYREEE (reference sequence). The CDR3 is made up of 14 amino acids. This chain's CDR3 is CASSFRAGRSPLHF. The CDR3 DNA sequence: TGTGCCAGCAGCTTCCGTGCGGGGAGGTCACCCCTCCACTTT.

This clonotype was observed many times. The chain uses TRBV7-3 and TRBJ2-7; 9 bases fit TRBD1. V lost 4 bases to trimming and J lost 0 bases; unmatched junction nucleotides: 1. The germline gives CDR1 SGHTA, CDR2 FQGTGA. This CDR3 spans 14 amino acids. The chain's CDR3 is CASSSTGGSYEQYF. For the CDR3, the DNA is TGTGCCAGCAGCTCGACAGGGGGCTCCTACGAGCAGTACTTC.

This clonotype has a count of ten or more. The gene calls are TRBV7-8 and TRBJ1-5; a weak D match, TRBD1 (6 bases). Trimming left V 1 base short and J 2 bases short, with 9 bases between. Germline CDR1 and CDR2: SGHVS and FQNEAQ. The CDR3 loop spans 15 amino acids. CDR3 amino acids: CASSLGEGGNQPQHF. In nucleotides, the CDR3 is TGTGCCAGCAGCTTAGGCGAGGGGGGCAATCAGCCCCAGCATTTT.

The J gene is TRBJ2-1, the V gene TRBV11-2; 13 bases agree with TRBD2. The CDR3 totals 18 residues. Germline V CDR1 and CDR2: SGHAT, FQNNGV. V lost 6 bases, J lost 4 bases, and 12 bases stayed unmatched. This chain's CDR3 is CASSAPGGLAGAYNEQFF. The CDR3 bases are TGTGCCAGCAGTGCCCCAGGCGGACTAGCGGGGGCTTACAATGAGCAGTTCTTC.

This clonotype was counted at least ten times. The chain employs TRBV25-1 and TRBJ2-7; the D is unclear. The CDR3 consists of 12 residues. With 4 bases removed from V and 4 bases from J, the gap between germline ends came to 8 bases. CDR1 and CDR2 from the germline V gene are MGHDK and SYGVNS. CDR3 DNA sequence: TGTGCCAGCAGTGGTACCGGGTACGAGCAGTACTTC. It specifies CASSGTGYEQYF.

This clonotype was detected a few times. The rearrangement uses TRBV20-1 and TRBJ2-7; 13 bases are shared with TRBD2. The germline CDR1 and CDR2 sequences are DFQATT and SNEGSKA (reference sequence). The CDR3 spans 15 residues. J lost 4 bases, V lost 5 bases, and 8 bases had no gene match. Here the CDR3 DNA reads TGCAGTGCTGCCGCCGGGACTAGCGGGATGTACGAGCAGTACTTC. This codes for CSAAAGTSGMYEQYF.

This clonotype is labeled as medium-sized. The genes are TRBV20-1 and TRBJ2-3; the D is unclear. This CDR3 comprises 13 residues. Per germline, CDR1 DFQATT and CDR2 SNEGSKA (reference sequence). Trimming left V 3 bases short and J 3 bases short, with 10 bases between. CDR3 sequence: CSASHQATDTQYF. The CDR3 DNA reads TGCAGTGCTAGTCACCAGGCTACAGATACGCAGTATTTT.

This clonotype was counted many times. CDR3 DNA: TGTGCCACCCACTGGGAAGGGCGGGATGAAAAACTGTTTTTT. Residues: CATHWEGRDEKLFF. The chain combines TRBV7-9 with TRBJ1-4; D remains unclear. Germline CDR1 reads SEHNR; CDR2 reads FQNEAQ (reference sequence). The CDR3 has 14 amino acids. The germline V and J ends were trimmed by 10 bases and 6 bases, with 18 bases remaining between them.

This clonotype is deemed medium-sized (0.01 to 0.1%). This rearrangement joins TRBV29-1 to TRBJ1-1, with 8 positions matching TRBD1. J was trimmed by 3 bases and V by 5 bases; bases with no gene match: 5. CDR3 length: 13 amino acids. The V gene's germline CDR1 is SQVTM and CDR2 ANQGSEA. DNA of the CDR3: TGCAGCGTTCGATTGGACAGGGACACTGAAGCTTTCTTT. The encoded protein is CSVRLDRDTEAFF.

This chain joins TRBV11-2 and TRBJ2-1; the match to TRBD2 covers 9 bases. Germline V gene data show CDR1 as SGHAT and CDR2 as FQNNGV. V shed 5 bases and J 3 bases; nucleotides not matched to a gene: 8. The CDR3 is made up of 16 amino acids. CDR3 sequence reads: CASSLGLASHYNEQFF. DNA for the CDR3: TGTGCCAGCAGCCTCGGACTAGCGAGTCACTACAATGAGCAGTTCTTC.

This clonotype was observed many times. The chain carries TRBV19 and TRBJ2-7, with TRBD1 matching 10 bases. V shed 5 bases, J shed 2 bases, and the junction held 6 bases outside the gene matches. The CDR3 is 15 residues long. Germline V CDR1 and CDR2: LNHDA, SQIVND (reference sequence). This CDR3 reads CASSSLGQGTYEQYF. CDR3 nucleotides: TGTGCCAGTAGTTCGCTGGGACAGGGGACCTACGAGCAGTACTTC.

The chain couples TRBV28 to TRBJ1-2, with 7 nucleotides matching TRBD1. Germline-derived CDR1 and CDR2 are MDHEN and SYDVKM. The CDR3 is made up of 14 amino acids. Germline trimming cut 5 bases from V and 6 bases from J; bases unmatched to any gene: 9. CDR3 sequence: CASSPIQGVDGYTF. The CDR3 region has the DNA TGTGCCAGCAGTCCGATCCAGGGGGTGGATGGCTACACCTTC.

The rearrangement uses TRBV6-4 and TRBJ2-2; D possibly corresponds to TRBD2 (5 bases). The germline CDR1 and CDR2 sequences are MRHNA and SNTAGT. The CDR3 has 14 amino acids. V was pared by 0 bases and J by 7 bases, with 9 bases between. CDR3 amino acids: CASSDSPGDGELFF. The CDR3 nucleotides are TGTGCCAGCAGTGACTCGCCCGGGGACGGGGAGCTGTTTTTT.

V usage is TRBV9 and J usage is TRBJ1-2; TRBD1 agrees at 9 bases. The ends lost 2 bases at V and 4 bases at J; junction bases unmatched: 12. Germline V CDR1 and CDR2: SGDLS, YYNGEE. The CDR3 extends over 17 amino acids. CDR3 DNA: TGTGCCAGCAGCGTTGCCGGGACAGGGATTTCAGGCTATGGCTACACCTTC. It specifies CASSVAGTGISGYGYTF. Full variable domain (remainder filled in from reference TRBV9 and TRBJ1-2): DSGVTQTPKHLITATGQRVTLRCSPRSGDLSVYWYQQSLDQGLQFLIQYYNGEERAKGNILERFSAQQFPDLHSELNLSSLELGDSALYFCASSVAGTGISGYGYTFGSGTRLTVV.

Concerning this clonotype itself: Germline and junction disagree at one end, which may indicate a read error. The V call is TRBV24-1, the J call TRBJ1-4; D perhaps matches TRBD1 (5 bases). CDR1 and CDR2 (germline): KGHDR, SFDVKD. This CDR3 is built from 15 residues. The CDR3 region has the DNA TGTGCCACCAGTGGGTCAGGGACGGCTCAGAAAAAATTGTTTTTT. It codes for CATSGSGTAQKKLFF.

There are many counts of this clonotype. The J gene is TRBJ2-5, the V gene TRBV25-1; the D gene is possibly TRBD1 (6 bases). This CDR3 spans 13 amino acids. V was cut by 5 bases and J by 5 bases, with 12 bases left in between. Looked up from germline, CDR1 is MGHDK and CDR2 is SYGVNS. CDR3: CASSLQGWETQYF. CDR3 nucleotides: TGTGCCAGCAGTTTACAGGGTTGGGAGACCCAGTACTTC.

This chain links TRBV2 with TRBJ1-1, with D unclear. V was trimmed by 8 bases and J by 1 base, leaving 5 bases between them. CDR1 and CDR2 from the germline V gene are SNHLY and FYNNEI. This CDR3 comprises 11 residues. CDR3 coding DNA: TGTGCCAGCGAGGCGAACACTGAAGCTTTCTTT. Translated, it gives CASEANTEAFF.

The table lists this clonotype with a few counts. The chain has TRBV6-1 and TRBJ1-6; D gene unclear. Trimming shortened V by 8 bases and J by 4 bases, and 9 bases separated the two germline ends. The CDR3 spans 13 residues. The germline V gene has CDR1 MNHNS and CDR2 SASEGT. CDR3 in amino acids: CASGTPYNSPLHF. The CDR3 nucleotides are TGTGCCAGCGGAACACCATATAATTCACCCCTCCACTTT.

This clonotype is medium-sized (0.01 to 0.1%) by share. The chain recombines TRBV25-1 with TRBJ2-2; D perhaps matches TRBD2 (5 bases). Germline values: CDR1 MGHDK, CDR2 SYGVNS. The CDR3 totals 16 residues. The V gene lost 1 base and the J gene lost 4 bases, with 13 bases spanning the gap. CDR3 in DNA: TGTGCCAGCAGTGAATCGGGGATCTTTTCCACCGGGGAGCTGTTTTTT. This codes for CASSESGIFSTGELFF.

In this sample, this clonotype turned up once. V usage is TRBV5-1 and J usage is TRBJ1-4, with D maybe TRBD1 (6 bases). There are 17 residues in the CDR3. Germline CDR1 reads SGHRS; CDR2 reads YFSETQ. V lost 4 bases to trimming and J lost 0 bases, with 16 bases between them. CDR3 coding DNA: TGCGCCAGCAGCGGCCCGGGACAAGCTACAACTAATGAAAAACTGTTTTTT. It encodes CASSGPGQATTNEKLFF.

The rearrangement uses TRBV25-1 and TRBJ1-1, with no clear D. V gave up 10 bases and J gave up 11 bases, with 14 bases separating them. CDR1 and CDR2 (germline): MGHDK, SYGVNS. There are 10 residues in the CDR3. In DNA form, the CDR3 reads TGTGCCACCGCGCTGGAATCGGCTTTCTTT. Its protein product is CATALESAFF.

The chain is built from TRBV15 and TRBJ2-3, with D perhaps matching TRBD2 (7 bases). Germline-derived CDR1 and CDR2 are LNHNV and YYDKDF (reference sequence). The CDR3 extends over 14 amino acids. V was shortened by 2 bases and J by 6 bases, with 12 bases between the two germline ends. The CDR3 bases are TGTGCCACCAGCAGAAGGGGGAGGGCGGATACGCAGTATTTT. It yields the protein CATSRRGRADTQYF.

This clonotype was observed many times. The gene calls are TRBV3-1 and TRBJ1-4; D is possibly TRBD1 (6 bases). Looked up from germline, CDR1 is LGHDT and CDR2 is YNNKEL (reference sequence). The V end was cut by 0 bases, the J end by 8 bases, with 13 bases between. CDR3 length equals 15 residues. DNA for the CDR3: TGTGCCAGCAGCCAAGATGGACAGTCTGGCGAAAAACTGTTTTTT. Its translation is CASSQDGQSGEKLFF.

The V and J genes are TRBV19 and TRBJ1-2; D may be TRBD1 (5 bases). V was cut by 5 bases and J by 4 bases, with 8 bases left in between. Germline V lookup: CDR1 LNHDA, CDR2 SQIVND (reference sequence). The CDR3 length is 12 residues. For the CDR3, the DNA is TGTGCCAGTAGTTTTCAGGGCTATGGCTACACCTTC. Translating it yields CASSFQGYGYTF.

The CDR3 protein is CASSLEQGATNEKLFF. The CDR3 region has the DNA TGCGCCAGCAGCTTGGAACAGGGGGCAACTAATGAAAAACTGTTTTTT. The chain is built from TRBV5-1 and TRBJ1-4, with 8 bases that match TRBD1. Germline CDR1 and CDR2: SGHRS and YFSETQ. This CDR3 region has 16 residues. V dropped 0 bases and J dropped 0; count of bases not matched to a gene: 1.

The V call is TRBV5-1, the J call TRBJ2-1; 8 nucleotides line up with TRBD2. V dropped 0 bases and J dropped 6; count of bases not matched to a gene: 2. The CDR3 runs 14 residues. Looked up from germline, CDR1 is SGHRS and CDR2 is YFSETQ. The DNA for the CDR3 is TGCGCCAGCAGCTTGGGGGGGACTAGCAATGAGCAGTTCTTC. Encoded protein: CASSLGGTSNEQFF.

J is TRBJ1-1 and V is TRBV11-2; D gene unclear. V lost 0 bases and J 6 bases, leaving 11 bases between the germline ends. CDR1 is SGHAT and CDR2 is FQNNGV in the germline V gene. CDR3 length: 14 residues. CDR3 protein: CASSLEGFAPEAFF. CDR3 sequence (DNA): TGTGCCAGCAGCTTAGAGGGATTTGCCCCTGAAGCTTTCTTT.

The rearrangement links TRBV5-4 to TRBJ2-1; 10 bases agree with TRBD2. CDR1 and CDR2 (germline): SGHNT, YYREEE (reference sequence). The trim removed 6 bases at V and 7 bases at J, leaving 10 bases unmatched. The CDR3 contains 15 residues. CDR3 amino acids: CASNTAGGGVNEQFF. The CDR3 bases are TGTGCCAGCAACACAGCGGGGGGGGGGGTTAATGAGCAGTTCTTC.

V gene TRBV24-1 combines with J gene TRBJ1-2; the match to TRBD1 covers 8 bases. This CDR3 is built from 14 residues. Unmatched junction bases numbered 15, after V lost 12 bases and J lost 7 bases. The germline V gene has CDR1 KGHDR and CDR2 SFDVKD. Written as DNA, the CDR3 is TGTGCCTGGAGTGCCGGACAGGGCCTGAGTGGCTACACCTTC. Amino acid sequence: CAWSAGQGLSGYTF.

This chain links TRBV3-1 with TRBJ2-3; a weak D match, TRBD1 (5 bases). Germline V lookup: CDR1 LGHDT, CDR2 YNNKEL (reference sequence). The CDR3 spans 16 residues. V lost 4 bases to trimming and J lost 6 bases, with 20 bases between them. For the CDR3, the DNA is TGTGCCAGCAGCCGAGATACTGTTAGGGGAAGGGATACGCAGTATTTT. Residues: CASSRDTVRGRDTQYF.